The rows below give T cell receptor beta chains drawn from one sample of a study of T cell changes during pregnancy in multiple sclerosis. Data came from immunoSEQ multiplex PCR; TCRdb stores just in-frame clones and leaves some out. In the table there are roughly 70,000 clones, roughly nine tenths of which are singletons. This material consisted of peripheral blood, taken in the third trimester of pregnancy. All receptors derive from a female donor with multiple sclerosis, enrolled in a pregnancy study. Both conserved end residues are part of each CDR3. Each record gives: clone size, V gene, CDR3 length, J gene, D gene, CDR3 protein, CDR3 DNA. A D gene is named only where the DNA matches it firmly. Clone size is given for some rows only: seen once, a few or many times, or a class if the clone is expanded.

clone size: -
V gene: TRBV7-2
CDR3 length: 15
J gene: TRBJ1-3
D gene: TRBD1
CDR3 protein: CASSPRGQTGNTIYF
CDR3 DNA: TGTGCCAGCAGCCCCCGGGGACAGACTGGAAACACCATATATTTT

clone size: -
V gene: TRBV7-9
CDR3 length: 16
J gene: TRBJ2-7
D gene: -
CDR3 protein: CASSLVAGTQSYEQYF
CDR3 DNA: TGTGCCAGCAGCTTAGTGGCGGGAACGCAATCCTACGAGCAGTACTTC

clone size: -
V gene: TRBV7-6
CDR3 length: 17
J gene: TRBJ2-4
D gene: TRBD2
CDR3 protein: CASALPGLAGGENIQYF
CDR3 DNA: TGTGCCAGCGCCTTACCGGGACTAGCGGGAGGGGAAAACATTCAGTACTTC

clone size: -
V gene: TRBV9
CDR3 length: 16
J gene: TRBJ2-1
D gene: TRBD1
CDR3 protein: CASSGDRVTSYDEQFF
CDR3 DNA: TGTGCCAGCAGCGGGGACAGGGTGACATCGTACGATGAGCAGTTCTTC

clone size: -
V gene: TRBV15
CDR3 length: 14
J gene: TRBJ1-4
D gene: -
CDR3 protein: CATSKDRANEKLFF
CDR3 DNA: TGTGCCACCAGCAAGGACAGAGCTAATGAAAAACTGTTTTTT

clone size: once
V gene: TRBV29-1
CDR3 length: 15
J gene: TRBJ2-7
D gene: TRBD2
CDR3 protein: CSVGLAGAPAYEQYF
CDR3 DNA: TGCAGCGTTGGACTAGCGGGAGCTCCAGCCTACGAGCAGTACTTC

clone size: -
V gene: TRBV5-1
CDR3 length: 14
J gene: TRBJ2-7
D gene: -
CDR3 protein: CASSLEGVTSEQYF
CDR3 DNA: TGCGCCAGCAGCTTGGAAGGGGTCACCTCCGAGCAGTACTTC

clone size: -
V gene: TRBV4-3
CDR3 length: 15
J gene: TRBJ2-7
D gene: TRBD1
CDR3 protein: CASSQELAGGYEQYF
CDR3 DNA: TGCGCCAGCAGCCAAGAGTTGGCAGGGGGCTACGAGCAGTACTTC

clone size: -
V gene: TRBV19
CDR3 length: 17
J gene: TRBJ2-1
D gene: -
CDR3 protein: CASSIGAVALSYNEQFF
CDR3 DNA: TGTGCCAGTAGTATAGGGGCTGTAGCGCTCTCCTACAATGAGCAGTTCTTC

clone size: -
V gene: TRBV11-2
CDR3 length: 15
J gene: TRBJ2-7
D gene: -
CDR3 protein: CASSLDTFYSYEQYF
CDR3 DNA: TGTGCCAGCAGCTTAGACACATTTTACTCCTACGAGCAGTACTTC

clone size: -
V gene: TRBV29-1
CDR3 length: 14
J gene: TRBJ2-3
D gene: -
CDR3 protein: CSVGLAERTDTQYF
CDR3 DNA: TGCAGCGTTGGACTCGCGGAGCGCACAGATACGCAGTATTTT

clone size: -
V gene: TRBV2
CDR3 length: 12
J gene: TRBJ1-1
D gene: -
CDR3 protein: CASSGTYTEAFF
CDR3 DNA: TGTGCCAGCAGCGGTACTTACACTGAAGCTTTCTTT

clone size: -
V gene: TRBV5-1
CDR3 length: 13
J gene: TRBJ2-7
D gene: TRBD2
CDR3 protein: CASSLAQREEQYF
CDR3 DNA: TGCGCCAGCAGCTTGGCCCAGCGGGAGGAGCAGTACTTC

clone size: -
V gene: TRBV11-2
CDR3 length: 15
J gene: TRBJ2-3
D gene: -
CDR3 protein: CASSLGGSLADTQYF
CDR3 DNA: TGTGCCAGCAGCTTAGGGGGCAGTCTGGCAGATACGCAGTATTTT

clone size: -
V gene: TRBV7-2
CDR3 length: 16
J gene: TRBJ2-7
D gene: -
CDR3 protein: CASSNTWAGNFYEQYF
CDR3 DNA: TGTGCCAGCAGCAACACGTGGGCGGGGAATTTCTACGAGCAGTACTTC

clone size: -
V gene: TRBV7-3
CDR3 length: 17
J gene: TRBJ2-1
D gene: TRBD1
CDR3 protein: CASSPNSGTGGRNEQFF
CDR3 DNA: TGTGCCAGCAGCCCCAATTCCGGGACAGGGGGCAGGAATGAGCAGTTCTTC

clone size: -
V gene: TRBV13
CDR3 length: 15
J gene: TRBJ2-5
D gene: TRBD2
CDR3 protein: CASSRRLAEQETQYF
CDR3 DNA: TGTGCCAGCAGCAGACGACTAGCGGAACAAGAGACCCAGTACTTC

clone size: -
V gene: TRBV5-1
CDR3 length: 15
J gene: TRBJ2-5
D gene: -
CDR3 protein: CASSLGGGFQETQYF
CDR3 DNA: TGCGCCAGCAGCTTGGGAGGGGGATTCCAAGAGACCCAGTACTTC

clone size: once
V gene: TRBV7-6
CDR3 length: 21
J gene: TRBJ2-2
D gene: TRBD1
CDR3 protein: CASSLLQGGTDIEGNTGELFF
CDR3 DNA: TGTGCCAGCAGCTTATTACAGGGGGGAACGGACATCGAGGGGAACACCGGGGAGCTGTTTTTT

clone size: -
V gene: TRBV7-9
CDR3 length: 16
J gene: TRBJ2-1
D gene: TRBD2
CDR3 protein: CASIPPPGRDYNEQFF
CDR3 DNA: TGTGCCAGCATCCCACCCCCGGGGAGGGATTACAATGAGCAGTTCTTC

clone size: -
V gene: TRBV5-4
CDR3 length: 14
J gene: TRBJ2-2
D gene: TRBD1
CDR3 protein: CASSGQGYTGELFF
CDR3 DNA: TGTGCCAGCAGCGGACAGGGGTACACCGGGGAGCTGTTTTTT

clone size: -
V gene: TRBV19
CDR3 length: 17
J gene: TRBJ2-7
D gene: TRBD1
CDR3 protein: CASSILHLIGTGSEQYF
CDR3 DNA: TGTGCCAGTAGTATTCTACACTTGATCGGGACAGGGAGTGAGCAGTACTTC

clone size: -
V gene: TRBV18
CDR3 length: 13
J gene: TRBJ1-5
D gene: -
CDR3 protein: CASSPVQGQPQHF
CDR3 DNA: TGTGCCAGCTCACCAGTTCAGGGACAGCCCCAGCATTTT

clone size: -
V gene: TRBV5-8
CDR3 length: 15
J gene: TRBJ1-1
D gene: TRBD1
CDR3 protein: CASSLHGTANTEAFF
CDR3 DNA: TGTGCCAGCAGCTTACACGGGACAGCGAACACTGAAGCTTTCTTT